This T cell receptor beta chain was observed in a study of blood T cell repertoires in COVID-19 (dated by TCRdb to between 2020 and 2021). With regard to the full study: Samples covering the acute and convalescent phases of COVID-19 were provided by collaborators in the United States, Italy and Spain. The prospective study material was composed of cDNA or gDNA derived from T cells, B-cell-depleted T cells, or PBMCs. The dataset comprised deeply sampled blood TCRbeta repertoires from subjects exposed to, actively infected with, or recovered from COVID-19. The repertoires were released in a freely available public database meant as a resource for research on the immune response to SARS-CoV-2. Samples were obtained from the ongoing ImmuneRACE study (first 160 participants) and from about 1,300 subjects provided by 6 global collaborators. Nearly every sample came with metadata listing a de-identified subject ID, COVID-19 status, age in years and sex. Where available, HLA class I and class II types were obtained from metadata supplied by the sample provider rather than from assay-based typing. Study-level results and caveats: The amount of clinical and demographic metadata varied by source and participant and was provided uncurated.

At one collaborating source in Seattle, patients were enrolled during active infection and were followed longitudinally through the course of disease. Each collaborating institution followed its own protocols to collect whole blood in K2EDTA tubes. For TCRbeta analysis, collaborator samples were shipped as frozen whole blood, as isolated PBMCs, or as DNA extracted from either sample type. TCRbeta CDR3 regions were amplified from genomic DNA using the immunoSEQ Assay, a bias-controlled multiplex PCR. The authors' analysis ran thus. Nucleated cell counts per sample were estimated from amplification of reference gene primers within the assay. To quantify the absolute abundance of each unique TCRbeta CDR3 rearrangement, sequence reads were collapsed and filtered. Productive Simpson clonality was computed per sample as the square root of Simpson's diversity index over productive rearrangements. In its TCRdb copy, this immuneACCESS table keeps in-frame sequences only and misses some clones. Where compared with another copy, unresolved V genes explain less than half of these, and the others have no known cause. The DNA was the basis for D and trimming; V, J and clone size are from that table. The sample table shows 440,000 or so clones, and over 75% are seen once. Under 2% of the sample goes to the ten largest clones.

Points on this clone: The antigen this receptor binds is unknown. Base qualities are not at hand, and no much larger clone is one base apart.

From the cysteine through the phenylalanine, the CDR3 covers 15 amino acids. The entry retains the CDR3 DNA only, 45 bases that are in frame from base 1. CDR1 and CDR2, looked up from the germline V gene, are ENHRY and SYGVKD. The germline V and J ends show losses of 6 bases and 5 bases respectively, and no gene match explains 6 bases of the junction. The clonotype was recovered from a woman between 35 and 50 years old with COVID-19, enrolled during active disease. Sequences were obtained from peripheral blood. The chain employs TRBV10-3 and TRBJ1-5; a stretch of 11 junction bases matches TRBD1. The nucleotide sequence reads as follows: TGTGCCATCAGCCCGGGACAGGGGGTTTATCAGCCCCAGCATTTT. The resulting protein is CAISPGQGVYQPQHF.